A selection of T cell receptor beta chains follows, all from one sample in a study of T-cell reconstitution after alpha-beta-depleted transplantation in children. TCRdb recomputed calls from the PCR reads with MiXCR, one row per CDR3 protein. The sample shows 100,000 or so distinct CDR3 sequences, about a sixth of them seen only once. Sequences were derived from PBMCs, mostly from graft donor cells, sampled 180 days after TCRalphabeta/CD19-depleted stem cell transplant. The receptors originated from a male patient between 2 and 10 years old who had a stem cell transplant for acute lymphoblastic leukemia, so the T cells may come from the graft donor. The conserved cysteine and the conserved F or W are not part of the CDR3 here. Fields, in order: V gene, clone size, CDR3 protein. Not every row has a clone size; where given, it reads once, few, many or a size class.

V: TRBV25-1; size: few; CDR3: ASRGQGRNSYEQY
V: TRBV9; size: -; CDR3: ASSVSGDEQF
V: TRBV12-3/TRBV12-4; size: many; CDR3: ASIRMDTQY
V: TRBV27; size: -; CDR3: ASSFNRQRTRELY
V: TRBV9; size: few; CDR3: ASSAPGRPVYGYT
V: TRBV7-9; size: once; CDR3: ASSRTGVGNTIY
V: TRBV20-1; size: few; CDR3: SAETRLAGGQETQY
V: TRBV7-7; size: few; CDR3: ASSPGGDRDTASYEQY
V: TRBV14; size: -; CDR3: ASSQDVWGQETQY
V: TRBV12-3/TRBV12-4; size: few; CDR3: ASSLSPETQY
V: TRBV4-3; size: many; CDR3: ASSQSTRNRVHEQY
V: TRBV29-1; size: many; CDR3: SVGTDYYEQY
V: TRBV20-1; size: -; CDR3: SATSGGAYEETQY
V: TRBV5-1; size: -; CDR3: ASSFQGAETQY
V: TRBV27; size: -; CDR3: ASRGWAYEQY
V: TRBV5-5; size: many; CDR3: ASSSGTGGFQPQH
V: TRBV7-9; size: few; CDR3: ASSSNPSED
V: TRBV7-2; size: few; CDR3: ASSSGQGQPQH
V: TRBV29-1; size: few; CDR3: SATGTNQETQY
V: TRBV2; size: few; CDR3: ASSGEAGGPNEQF
V: TRBV12-3/TRBV12-4; size: -; CDR3: ASSFLLSTDMQY
V: TRBV20-1; size: few; CDR3: SASTAGGPDTQY
V: TRBV10-3; size: -; CDR3: AISESPGANTEAF
V: TRBV20-1; size: few; CDR3: SARGLAGTYTQY
V: TRBV27; size: -; CDR3: ASRKGVGNTEAF
V: TRBV13; size: many; CDR3: ASSFGPGSPPQH
V: TRBV27; size: -; CDR3: ASSLGLAGARQF
V: TRBV20-1; size: few; CDR3: SASELSYEQY
V: TRBV5-1; size: -; CDR3: ASSLTGGVVTEAF
V: TRBV7-9; size: few; CDR3: ASSSGGSMNTEAF
V: TRBV27; size: -; CDR3: ASSPGRYGEAF
V: TRBV12-3/TRBV12-4; size: -; CDR3: ASSPGNGYT
V: TRBV4-3; size: -; CDR3: ASSQDAIDSGNTIY